This record concerns one T cell receptor beta chain sequence. The entry originates in a study of blood T cell repertoires in COVID-19. Germline V gives CDR1 GTSNPN, CDR2 SVGIG (reference sequence). This CDR3 comprises 14 residues. With 3 bases clipped from V and 4 bases from J, the junction kept 2 bases outside the gene matches. In the authors' methods: Reference gene primer amplification yielded estimated nucleated cell counts. Using immunoSEQ multiplex PCR, the repertoire was profiled, and TCRdb retains in-frame clones only, with some absent. For V, J and clone size, that table is used; D and trimming come from the DNA. The sample holds about 480,000 clones, about 85% seen once.

This chain uses TRBV30 with TRBJ2-2; 10 nucleotides agree with TRBD1. This receptor was obtained from a woman aged 55 to 70 who had recovered from COVID-19. Material: PBMCs or T cells enriched from blood (not recorded which). The CDR3 nucleotides are TGTGCCTGGAGGGGACAGGGGACCACCGGGGAGCTGTTTTTT. As protein: CAWRGQGTTGELFF.